These T cell receptor beta chains were read from a single sample in a study of blood T cell repertoires in COVID-19. This table comes from immunoSEQ multiplex PCR, and its TCRdb copy is limited to in-frame clones, with some not included. The table has approximately 360,000 clones, around 91% seen once; the top ten hold around 7%. The sample taken for sequencing was peripheral blood. Receptors originate from a man between 18 and 35 years old with active or convalescent COVID-19. Both conserved end residues are part of each CDR3. A D gene is named only where the DNA matches it firmly. Not every row has a clone size; where given, it reads once, few, many or a size class.

clone_size j_call d_call v_call cdr3_aa cdr3_nt
NA TRBJ1-5 NA TRBV30 CAWSNGLYQPQHF TGTGCCTGGAGTAACGGGTTATATCAGCCCCAGCATTTT
NA TRBJ1-4 NA TRBV30 CAWSVTTKGEKLFF TGTGCCTGGAGTGTCACTACAAAGGGGGAAAAACTGTTTTTT
NA TRBJ1-2 NA TRBV3-1/TRBV3-2 CASSQGKIYGYTF TGTGCCAGCAGCCAAGGTAAAATCTATGGCTACACCTTC
few TRBJ1-1 NA TRBV12-3/TRBV12-4 CASRQTAEAFF TGTGCCAGCAGGCAAACTGCTGAAGCTTTCTTT
NA TRBJ2-2 TRBD1 TRBV6-5 CASREDRVGTGELFF TGTGCCAGCAGAGAGGACAGGGTCGGAACCGGGGAGCTGTTTTTT
NA TRBJ2-5 NA TRBV18 CASSIFTGVLETQYF TGTGCCAGCTCCATATTTACGGGGGTTCTAGAGACCCAGTACTTC
NA TRBJ2-5 TRBD1 TRBV7-9 CASSFMTGAMYQETQYF TGTGCCAGCAGCTTTATGACAGGGGCCATGTACCAAGAGACCCAGTACTTC
NA TRBJ1-2 TRBD1 TRBV5-5 CASSSMMTGPNYGYTF TGTGCCAGCAGCTCGATGATGACAGGGCCTAACTATGGCTACACCTTC
NA TRBJ2-7 NA TRBV27 CASSILGGVSSYEQYF TGTGCCAGCAGTATCCTAGGGGGGGTAAGCTCCTACGAGCAGTACTTC
NA TRBJ1-1 NA TRBV7-9 CASSPRRQFMNTEAFF TGTGCCAGCAGCCCGAGGAGGCAGTTCATGAACACTGAAGCTTTCTTT
NA TRBJ1-6 TRBD1 TRBV5-6 CASSPLTGAPLHF TGTGCCAGCAGCCCCCTAACAGGGGCGCCCCTCCACTTT
NA TRBJ1-5 NA TRBV27 CASSRGPPYSNQPQHF TGTGCCAGCAGTCGAGGTCCGCCTTATAGCAATCAGCCCCAGCATTTT
NA TRBJ1-1 TRBD1 TRBV28 CASSHRGRGTEAFF TGTGCCAGCAGTCACAGGGGGCGCGGGACTGAAGCTTTCTTT
NA TRBJ2-1 TRBD2 TRBV7-7 CASSLRSGGTDEQFF TGTGCCAGCAGCTTACGTAGCGGGGGGACGGATGAGCAGTTCTTC
NA TRBJ2-2 NA TRBV28 CASSSLGGKKSGELFF TGTGCCAGCAGTTCATTGGGGGGTAAAAAATCCGGGGAGCTGTTTTTT
NA TRBJ1-2 NA TRBV9 CASSARTASFGYTF TGTGCCAGCAGCGCCCGGACAGCCTCTTTCGGCTACACCTTC
few TRBJ1-1 NA TRBV6-1 CASSESRTEAFF TGTGCCAGCAGTGAATCGCGTACTGAAGCTTTCTTT
NA TRBJ1-4 NA TRBV15 CATSRVRATNEKLFF TGTGCCACCAGCAGAGTCCGGGCAACTAATGAAAAACTGTTTTTT
few TRBJ1-6 TRBD1 TRBV13 CASSYSRTGAYNSPLHF TGTGCCAGCAGCTATAGCCGGACAGGGGCTTATAATTCACCCCTCCACTTT
NA TRBJ2-7 TRBD1 TRBV15 CATSNPGQGFGEQYF TGTGCCACGAGCAATCCGGGACAGGGTTTCGGCGAGCAGTACTTC
NA TRBJ1-2 TRBD1 TRBV9 CASSVGWGQGADGYTF TGTGCCAGCAGCGTAGGATGGGGACAGGGGGCGGATGGCTACACCTTC
NA TRBJ2-1 TRBD1 TRBV5-1 CASSPRRQGGDEQFF TGCGCCAGCAGCCCGCGGCGACAGGGTGGGGATGAGCAGTTCTTC
NA TRBJ1-3 NA TRBV1 CTSSQGAENSGNTIYF TGCACCAGCAGCCAAGGGGCAGAAAACTCTGGAAACACCATATATTTT
NA TRBJ2-7 TRBD2 TRBV4-2 CASSQDLGGINEQYF TGTGCCAGCAGCCAAGATTTGGGGGGGATCAACGAGCAGTACTTC
once TRBJ1-4 TRBD1 TRBV10-1 CASSVTGGGSNEKLFF TGCGCCAGCAGTGTGACAGGGGGCGGATCTAATGAAAAACTGTTTTTT
NA TRBJ1-2 TRBD1 TRBV6-5 CASTQGYGYTF TGTGCCAGCACACAGGGGTATGGCTACACCTTC
NA TRBJ1-3 NA TRBV9 CASSVGTSSGNTIYF TGTGCCAGCAGCGTAGGAACGAGCTCTGGAAACACCATATATTTT
NA TRBJ2-7 NA TRBV5-1 CASSADRAYYEQYF TGCGCCAGCAGCGCGGACAGAGCATACTACGAGCAGTACTTC
NA TRBJ1-5 NA TRBV24-1 CATSEGGRNNQPQHF TGTGCCACCAGTGAGGGAGGCAGGAACAATCAGCCCCAGCATTTT
NA TRBJ2-7 TRBD1 TRBV4-3 CASSQDRTGFSYEQYF TGCGCCAGCAGCCAAGACCGGACAGGTTTCTCCTACGAGCAGTACTTC
NA TRBJ2-7 NA TRBV7-6 CASSLGGGAAYEQYF TGTGCCAGCAGCTTAGGCGGAGGGGCGGCCTACGAGCAGTACTTC
NA TRBJ1-1 NA TRBV7-2 CASSTRPGVGNTEAFF TGTGCCAGCAGCACCCGGCCCGGGGTTGGGAACACTGAAGCTTTCTTT
NA TRBJ2-2 NA TRBV6-5 CASRSGKYTGELFF TGTGCCAGCAGGTCAGGGAAATACACCGGGGAGCTGTTTTTT
NA TRBJ1-5 TRBD1 TRBV7-8 CASRSTGSGQPQHF TGTGCCAGCAGATCGACAGGGTCGGGTCAGCCCCAGCATTTT
NA TRBJ2-5 TRBD2 TRBV27 CASSPEPLLAGPQETQYF TGTGCCAGCAGTCCAGAACCCTTACTAGCGGGGCCACAAGAGACCCAGTACTTC
once TRBJ1-4 NA TRBV21-1 CASRRGLTRTGNEKLFF TGTGCCAGCCGAAGGGGTTTAACAAGGACAGGTAATGAAAAACTGTTTTTT
NA TRBJ2-1 TRBD2 TRBV10-1 CASIPGLARNEQFF TGCGCCAGCATTCCGGGACTAGCGCGGAATGAGCAGTTCTTC
NA TRBJ1-5 NA TRBV21-1 CASRRQGVDQPQHF TGTGCCAGCAGGAGACAGGGGGTCGATCAGCCCCAGCATTTT
NA TRBJ1-2 NA TRBV6-5 CASSPQSLGDGYTF TGTGCCAGCAGTCCCCAATCACTCGGGGATGGCTACACCTTC
once TRBJ1-6 TRBD1 TRBV7-3 CAIWLGTGKIRRNSPLHF TGTGCCATCTGGTTGGGGACAGGGAAGATTCGGCGAAATTCACCCCTCCACTTT
once TRBJ1-2 TRBD1 TRBV11-2 CASSSQRDRGRYGYTF TGTGCCAGCAGCTCTCAAAGGGACAGGGGGCGATATGGCTACACCTTC
NA TRBJ1-3 TRBD1 TRBV5-1 CASSLVFLQGAAGNTIYF TGCGCCAGCAGCTTGGTATTTCTCCAGGGGGCAGCTGGAAACACCATATATTTT
NA TRBJ1-5 NA TRBV6-2/TRBV6-3 CASSYSGAVQPQHF TGTGCCAGCAGTTACTCAGGGGCGGTTCAGCCCCAGCATTTT
NA TRBJ2-7 TRBD2 TRBV5-1 CASSLTGTSGISYEQYF TGCGCCAGCAGCCTAACCGGGACTAGCGGGATATCCTACGAGCAGTACTTC
NA TRBJ2-1 NA TRBV6-4 CASSETRVYNEQFF TGTGCCAGCAGTGAGACTAGGGTTTACAATGAGCAGTTCTTC
few TRBJ1-1 TRBD1 TRBV19 CASSIRRGGQGDEAFF TGTGCCAGTAGTATAAGGCGCGGGGGACAGGGCGACGAAGCTTTCTTT
NA TRBJ2-1 TRBD1 TRBV2 CAGMDRGLNEQFF TGTGCCGGCATGGACAGGGGGCTCAATGAGCAGTTCTTC
NA TRBJ1-2 NA TRBV4-3 CASSQDGGNYGYTF TGCGCCAGCAGCCAAGATGGGGGGAACTATGGCTACACCTTC
NA TRBJ1-3 NA TRBV6-5 CASISPAGNTIYF TGTGCCAGCATTTCACCGGCTGGAAACACCATATATTTT
NA TRBJ2-7 TRBD1 TRBV9 CASSVGDSYEQYF TGTGCCAGCAGCGTAGGGGACAGCTACGAGCAGTACTTC
NA TRBJ2-2 NA TRBV2 CASSVSPDRENTGELFF TGTGCCAGCAGTGTCTCACCGGACAGAGAAAACACCGGGGAGCTGTTTTTT
NA TRBJ2-1 NA TRBV6-5 CASSFSAVSYNEQFF TGTGCCAGCAGTTTCTCAGCGGTATCCTACAATGAGCAGTTCTTC
NA TRBJ1-1 TRBD1 TRBV7-3 CASSITGGRGTEAFF TGTGCCAGCAGCATAACAGGGGGCCGTGGCACTGAAGCTTTCTTT
NA TRBJ2-7 NA TRBV11-2 CASSLTVGGLYEQYF TGTGCCAGCAGCTTAACGGTGGGGGGATTATACGAGCAGTACTTC
NA TRBJ1-1 NA TRBV7-6 CASSLVSRDRRPEAFF TGTGCCAGCAGCTTAGTATCCCGAGACAGGCGTCCTGAAGCTTTCTTT